The TCR beta chain described here comes from a study of T cells after yellow fever vaccination. General study findings and limits: The study re-detected most primary-vaccination clones after the booster (around 96% CD4, roughly 91% CD8). On re-exposure, the response was weaker but peaked faster, at day 5 versus 15.

In making TCR cDNA, 5'RACE template switching added a universal primer site and UMIs to it. TCRdb fed the 5' RACE reads into MiXCR, producing one record per CDR3 protein. The sample has 60,000 to 95,000 distinct CDR3 sequences, more than 5.5% seen once. This clonotype was recorded at least ten times. Its target is not known. The starting material was CD8+ T cells sorted from PBMCs, obtained 10 to 11 days after the first yellow fever vaccination. The receptor's source is a man aged 18 to 29 who received the YFV17D yellow fever vaccine.

The CDR3 sequence: CASSRQGMFTEAFF. DNA for the CDR3: TGTGCCAGCAGCCGACAGGGTATGTTCACTGAAGCTTTCTTT. This chain joins TRBV6-1 and TRBJ1-1; 7 bases are shared with TRBD1. CDR3 size: 14 residues. V gave up 6 bases and J gave up 4 bases; unmatched junction bases: 8. CDR1 is MNHNS, CDR2 SASEGT, per germline.